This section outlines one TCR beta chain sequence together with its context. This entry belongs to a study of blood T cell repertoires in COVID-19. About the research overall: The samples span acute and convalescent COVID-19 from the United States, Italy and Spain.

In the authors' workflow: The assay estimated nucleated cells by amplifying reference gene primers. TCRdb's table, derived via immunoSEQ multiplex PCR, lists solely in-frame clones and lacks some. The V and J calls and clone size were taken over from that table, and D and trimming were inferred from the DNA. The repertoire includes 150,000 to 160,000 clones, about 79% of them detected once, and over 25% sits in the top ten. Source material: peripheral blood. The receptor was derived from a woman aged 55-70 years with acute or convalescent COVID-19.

The CDR3 spells CATSSSDRFYGYTF. CDR3 coding DNA: TGTGCCACCAGCTCGTCGGACAGGTTCTATGGCTACACCTTC. The rearrangement links TRBV15 to TRBJ1-2, with 7 nucleotides matching TRBD1. V lost 5 bases, J lost 4 bases, and 7 bases stayed unmatched. Germline V lookup: CDR1 LNHNV, CDR2 YYDKDF (reference sequence). The CDR3 contains 14 residues.